The T cell receptor beta chain under discussion was sequenced for a study of T cell responses to AZD1222 COVID-19 vaccine. This clone was seen once. This table comes from immunoSEQ multiplex PCR, and its TCRdb copy is limited to in-frame clones, with some not included. The sample contains about 140,000 clones, roughly 92% of which appear only once. This clonotype was obtained from an adult in good health. The specimen comprised peripheral blood, sampled on day 0 of AZD1222 vaccination.

CDR3 sequence (DNA): TGTGCCAGCAGCGTAGGAGCTAGCATTACCCCTTACGAGCAGTACTTC. Translating gives CASSVGASITPYEQYF. V is TRBV9 and J is TRBJ2-7, with D possibly TRBD2 on 5 matching bases. CDR1 and CDR2 (germline): SGDLS, YYNGEE. The V end was cut by 0 bases, the J end by 4 bases, with 17 bases between. The CDR3 sequence is 16 residues long.